This entry is about one T cell receptor (beta chain). Original processing notes: How many nucleated cells were present was estimated from reference gene primer amplification. Assay: immunoSEQ multiplex PCR; the TCRdb copy retains only in-frame clones and omits some. V, J and clone size derive from that table, while D and trimming were established from the DNA sequence. Counted here are just over 200,000 clones, just over 85% occurring once; the ten biggest clones make up around 5.7%. Germline V gene sequence: CDR1 SGHRS, CDR2 YFSETQ. V shed 1 base, J shed 4 bases, and the junction held 4 bases outside the gene matches. The CDR3 covers 14 residues. This specimen comes from a study of blood T cell repertoires in COVID-19. Study background: Samples taken during acute and convalescent COVID-19 were collected in the United States, Italy and Spain. Nucleic acid was either cDNA or gDNA, and it came from T cells, B-cell-depleted T cells, or PBMCs.

Input material: peripheral blood. The rearrangement joins TRBV5-1 to TRBJ2-5; 7 bases fit TRBD2. The clonotype comes from a man aged 80 or over with acute or convalescent COVID-19. The CDR3 sequence: CASSLLSGGETQYF. In DNA, the CDR3 is TGCGCCAGCAGCTTGCTTTCGGGAGGAGAGACCCAGTACTTC.